These 22 T cell receptor beta chains originate from one sample sequenced in a study of Graves' ophthalmopathy and Graves' hyperthyroidism. Amplification from RNA transcripts yielded the TCR beta CDR3 regions. Following a first-round RT-PCR that used HTBI primers, a second-round multiplex PCR was carried out. MiXCR was run by TCRdb on the multiplex PCR reads, yielding one entry per CDR3 protein. The sample yields 300,000 to 400,000 distinct CDR3 sequences, roughly a sixth seen once. Sequenced sample: peripheral blood. The origin of the receptors is an adult man with Graves' ophthalmopathy.

At least ten counts were recorded for this clonotype. This chain joins TRBV12-3 or TRBV12-4 and TRBJ1-2; D is ambiguous. Trimming shortened V by 6 bases and J by 5 bases, and 10 bases separated the two germline ends. The CDR3 sequence is 12 residues long. The CDR3 protein is CASSFKRYGYTF. The CDR3, as DNA: TGTGCCAGCAGCTTTAAAAGATATGGCTACACCTTC.

At least ten counts were recorded for this clonotype. This sequence joins TRBV5-1 and TRBJ2-1, with TRBD2 matching 12 bases. Per the germline V gene, CDR1 is SGHRS and CDR2 is YFSETQ. CDR3 length: 16 residues. V trimming: 1 base; J trimming: 1 base; junction bases outside the gene matches: 0. The CDR3 loop reads CASSLTSGRSYNEQFF. Written as DNA, the CDR3 is TGCGCCAGCAGCTTGACTAGCGGGAGGTCCTACAATGAGCAGTTCTTC.

A word on this clonotype: Being one base from a much bigger clone, this may be a read error. The genes are TRBV6-5 and TRBJ2-7, with D maybe TRBD1 (5 bases). The germline CDR1 and CDR2 sequences are MNHEY and SVGAGI. The CDR3 is 16 residues long. Trimming took off 2 bases at V and 4 bases at J, with 18 bases between the two ends. The CDR3 reads CASSYTQVRVGYEQYF. CDR3 DNA: TGTGCCAGCAGTTACACTCAGGTCAGGGTTGGATACGAGCAGTACTTC.

A single count supports this clonotype. The junction and the germline gene differ at one end; a read error may be behind it. The gene calls are TRBV20-1 and TRBJ2-7; 9 positions match TRBD2. Germline lookup yields CDR1 DFQATT and CDR2 SNEGSKA (reference sequence). The CDR3 is 15 amino acids. Written as DNA, the CDR3 is TGCAGTGCTAGAGATGGGATTAGCGGGGGCTACGAGCAGTCCTTC. Protein: CSARDGISGGYEQSF.

This clonotype was counted many times. The chain couples TRBV7-9 to TRBJ1-1, with TRBD1 matching 9 bases. V was pared by 1 base and J by 4 bases, with 4 bases of the junction left unmatched. CDR3 length: 15 residues. Germline CDR1 and CDR2: SEHNR and FQNEAQ (reference sequence). DNA for the CDR3: TGTGCCAGCAGCTTAGTACAGGGGGCGCCCACTGAAGCTTTCTTT. This codes for CASSLVQGAPTEAFF.

At least ten counts were recorded for this clonotype. V usage is TRBV6-1 and J usage is TRBJ1-2; a possible D gene is TRBD1 (6 bases). Germline V CDR1 and CDR2: MNHNS, SASEGT. V lost 8 bases and J 5 bases, leaving 18 bases between the germline ends. This CDR3 spans 14 amino acids. CDR3 residues: CASGGYRVGYGYTF. In nucleotides, the CDR3 is TGTGCCAGCGGGGGATACAGGGTGGGGTATGGCTACACCTTC.

This clonotype occurred many times. The chain combines TRBV4-2 with TRBJ2-3; 14 bases match TRBD2. CDR1 is LGHNA and CDR2 is YNFKEQ in the germline V gene. V lost 5 bases and J lost 2; bases outside the gene matches: 15. This CDR3 comprises 20 residues. CDR3: CASSKRIRTSGRPVTDTQYF. The CDR3 region has the DNA TGTGCCAGCAGCAAAAGAATACGGACTAGCGGGAGGCCCGTCACAGATACGCAGTATTTT.

This clonotype has ten or more counts. This sequence joins TRBV12-5 and TRBJ2-2, with D unresolved. There are 13 residues in the CDR3. Looked up from germline, CDR1 is LGHNT and CDR2 is FRNRAP. V lost 3 bases to trimming and J lost 7 bases, with 9 bases between them. The CDR3 loop is CASGFRVGGELFF. CDR3 nucleotide sequence: TGTGCTAGTGGTTTTAGGGTTGGCGGGGAGCTGTTTTTT. Supplemented by reference TRBV12-5 and TRBJ2-2, the full variable domain reads DARVTQTPRHKVTEMGQEVTMRCQPILGHNTVFWYRQTMMQGLELLAYFRNRAPLDDSGMPKDRFSAEMPDATLATLKIQPSEPRDSAVYFCASGFRVGGELFFGEGSRLTVL.

This clonotype was counted only a few times. The chain joins TRBV6-1 to TRBJ2-7; 12 bases map to TRBD2. V was clipped by 8 bases and J by 4 bases; unmatched bases: 6. Germline V lookup: CDR1 MNHNS, CDR2 SASEGT. The CDR3 covers 14 residues. CDR3 DNA: TGTGCCAGCGAGAGACTAGCGGGAGAGTACGAGCAGTACTTC. Translation: CASERLAGEYEQYF.

This clonotype appeared many times. The chain couples TRBV11-2 to TRBJ1-2, with a possible D match to TRBD1 (5 bases). Trimming cost V 4 bases and J 7 bases, with 13 bases left between them. Germline V CDR1 and CDR2: SGHAT, FQNNGV. This CDR3 has 13 residues. In DNA, the CDR3 is TGTGCCAGCAGCTCCGGTCTCCAGGGTGGCTACACCTTC. It is translated as CASSSGLQGGYTF.

This clonotype was seen at least ten times. The chain recombines TRBV7-8 with TRBJ1-5, with no clear D. The length of the CDR3 is 17 residues. Between the trimmed V and J ends, which lost 1 base and 3 bases, there was a span of 16 bases. Germline V gene sequence: CDR1 SGHVS, CDR2 FQNEAQ. The CDR3 region has the DNA TGTGCCAGCAGCTTAGTTGTGGGTGGTGGGGTCAATCAGCCCCAGCATTTT. It is translated as CASSLVVGGGVNQPQHF.

The sample holds many counts of this clonotype. Here the CDR3 DNA reads TGTGCCAGCAGTTACTCTGAAGGGGATCGGTCGTACTTC. Protein product: CASSYSEGDRSYF. The chain uses TRBV6-5 and TRBJ2-4, with D possibly being TRBD1 (5 bases). V was cut by 0 bases and J by 15 bases, with 15 bases left in between. Germline CDR1 and CDR2: MNHEY and SVGAGI. The CDR3 loop spans 13 amino acids.

This clonotype was seen ten or more times. This chain links TRBV6-1 with TRBJ1-6, with a weak D call TRBD1 (5 bases). Trimming pared 7 bases from V and 9 bases from J, leaving 16 bases between. This CDR3 spans 14 amino acids. The germline gives CDR1 MNHNS, CDR2 SASEGT. CDR3 residues: CASTMTVQGSPLHF. In DNA form, the CDR3 reads TGTGCCAGCACCATGACAGTTCAAGGTTCACCCCTCCACTTT.

In this sample, this clonotype turned up many times. The chain links TRBV12-3 or TRBV12-4 to TRBJ1-2, with no clear D. CDR3 length: 14 residues. V lost 1 base, J lost 8 bases, and 14 bases lay in between. The chain's CDR3 is CASSLVEGSSGYTF. In DNA form, the CDR3 reads TGTGCCAGCAGTTTAGTTGAGGGTTCGTCGGGCTACACCTTC.

The chain links TRBV28 to TRBJ2-4, with D uncertain. V was shortened by 5 bases and J by 0 bases, with 11 bases between the two germline ends. The CDR3 consists of 15 residues. From germline, CDR1 is MDHEN and CDR2 SYDVKM. The CDR3 spells CASSDLGLAKNIQYF. The CDR3 DNA is TGTGCCAGCAGTGATTTGGGCCTAGCCAAAAACATTCAGTACTTC.

Many counts were recorded for this clonotype. The chain couples TRBV20-1 to TRBJ1-5; TRBD1 agrees at 9 bases. CDR3 length: 12 amino acids. Trimming took 8 bases from V and 4 from J; bases not matched to a gene: 3. Germline V gene lookup returns CDR1 DFQATT and CDR2 SNEGSKA (reference sequence). CDR3 nucleotides: TGCAGTCCAGGACAGGGGAATCAGCCCCAGCATTTT. It is translated as CSPGQGNQPQHF.

This clonotype was seen just once. CDR3 coding DNA: TGCAGTGCTTCCCAGACAGGGGGTTTTAAAGAGACCCAGTACTTC. Its protein product is CSASQTGGFKETQYF. The chain uses TRBV20-1 and TRBJ2-5, with TRBD1 identical over 9 bases. In germline, CDR1 is DFQATT, CDR2 SNEGSKA (reference sequence). The CDR3 is 15 amino acids. J gave up 3 bases and V 5 bases, and 10 bases lay outside the gene matches.

This clonotype was observed at least ten times. J is TRBJ1-1 and V is TRBV10-1, with D maybe TRBD1 (5 bases). This CDR3 region has 12 residues. With 4 bases removed from V and 8 bases from J, the gap between germline ends came to 11 bases. The germline gives CDR1 WNHNN, CDR2 SYGVQD (reference sequence). CDR3 region: CASSGGGREAFF. For the CDR3, the DNA is TGCGCCAGCAGTGGGGGGGGTAGAGAAGCTTTCTTT.

This clonotype was detected many times. The chain combines TRBV7-2 with TRBJ2-3, with D uncertain. The CDR3 contains 11 residues. From germline, CDR1 is SGHTA and CDR2 FQGNSA. Trimming removed 3 bases from V and 3 bases from J, with 1 base in between. The CDR3 here is CASSLTDTQYF. The CDR3, as DNA: TGTGCCAGCAGCTTGACAGATACGCAGTATTTT.

This clonotype has a count of ten or more. The chain has TRBV27 and TRBJ1-3; no definite D call. Trimming shortened V by 4 bases and J by 0 bases, and 7 bases separated the two germline ends. Germline values: CDR1 MNHEY, CDR2 SMNVEV (reference sequence). This CDR3 is built from 14 residues. CDR3 DNA: TGTGCCAGCAGTTCAGGACTCTCTGGAAACACCATATATTTT. Amino acid sequence: CASSSGLSGNTIYF.

This clonotype was detected ten times or more. The chain recombines TRBV30 with TRBJ2-7; weak D call: TRBD2 (6 bases). The germline gives CDR1 GTSNPN, CDR2 SVGIG (reference sequence). The CDR3 loop spans 13 amino acids. V was cut by 3 bases and J by 9 bases, with 18 bases left in between. The CDR3 loop reads CAWSPGWGDGQYF. CDR3 bases: TGTGCCTGGAGCCCCGGATGGGGGGATGGGCAGTACTTC.

The chain uses TRBV30 and TRBJ1-1; D gene uncertain. The CDR3 covers 13 residues. Germline CDR1 GTSNPN, CDR2 SVGIG (reference sequence). V was pared by 4 bases and J by 5 bases, with 14 bases between. The CDR3 here is CAWKDGLGTEAFF. The CDR3, as DNA: TGTGCCTGGAAGGACGGTCTTGGGACTGAAGCTTTCTTT.